What follows describes a single TCR beta chain. Reverse transcription of about 0.45 to 1 ug RNA was carried out with random hexamers. Amplification of TCR beta CDR3 across 54 Vbeta and 13 Jbeta was performed with immunoSEQ multiplex PCR. A single record per CDR3 protein comes from TCRdb applying MiXCR to the immunoSEQ multiplex PCR reads. The table has around 200,000 distinct CDR3 sequences, 85% to 95% seen once. The sample comes from a study of CD8 T cells in Susac syndrome. The CDR3 sequence is 14 residues long. Germline loops: CDR1 GTSNPN, CDR2 SVGIG (reference sequence). V trimming: 7 bases; J trimming: 4 bases; junction bases outside the gene matches: 3.

The source of this sequence is a human donor with Susac syndrome. This sequence joins TRBV30 and TRBJ2-3; 15 bases agree with TRBD2. The sequenced sample was CD8+ T cells from PBMCs. CDR3 sequence: CAYGLAGGPDTQYF. The CDR3, as DNA: TGTGCCTACGGACTAGCGGGGGGGCCAGATACGCAGTATTTT. The complete variable domain, with remaining parts taken from reference TRBV30 and TRBJ2-3, reads SQTIHQWPATLVQPVGSPLSLECTVEGTSNPNLYWYRQAAGRGLQLLFYSVGIGQISSEVPQNLSASRPQDRQFILSSKKLLLSDSGFYLCAYGLAGGPDTQYFGPGTRLTVL.